One sample yielded the 5 T cell receptor beta chains listed below, sequenced in a study of OX40 agonist ivuxolimab in advanced cancers. Sequencing used immunoSEQ multiplex PCR; TCRdb keeps in-frame clones, though not all of them. This sample has 92,000 or so clones; 84% occur once, and the top ten carry around 5.5%. The input for sequencing was CD4+ or CD8+ T cells sorted from blood, taken in a trial of the OX40 agonist ivuxolimab. Receptors were obtained from an adult with an advanced solid tumor such as melanoma, head and neck, liver or kidney cancer.

This rearrangement joins TRBV5-1 to TRBJ1-1, with a weak D call TRBD1 (5 bases). The CDR3 contains 14 residues. With 0 bases removed from V and 4 bases from J, the gap between germline ends came to 10 bases. The germline CDR1 and CDR2 sequences are SGHRS and YFSETQ. The CDR3 region has the DNA TGCGCCAGCAGCTTGGGAGGGGTAGGCACTGAAGCTTTCTTT. The encoded protein is CASSLGGVGTEAFF.

V is TRBV28 and J is TRBJ1-2; 7 bases map to TRBD1. In germline, CDR1 is MDHEN, CDR2 SYDVKM. The J segment lost 0 bases and the V segment lost 6 bases, leaving 7 bases of the junction unmatched. There are 15 residues in the CDR3. For the CDR3, the DNA is TGTGCCAGCAGCCGGAGACAGGGAGCTAACTATGGCTACACCTTC. Translating it yields CASSRRQGANYGYTF.

This clone was observed a handful of times. V and J are TRBV15 and TRBJ2-1; 9 nucleotides line up with TRBD2. From germline, CDR1 is LNHNV and CDR2 YYDKDF (reference sequence). The CDR3 spans 17 residues. Trimming took 8 bases from V and 0 from J; bases not matched to a gene: 11. The CDR3, as DNA: TGTGCCACCCGTCCCGGGACTAGCCTGGGCTCCTACAATGAGCAGTTCTTC. This codes for CATRPGTSLGSYNEQFF.

This clone was detected ten times or more. The chain carries TRBV5-6 and TRBJ1-1; tentatively, D is TRBD1 (6 bases). V shed 7 bases and J shed 0 bases, with 13 bases lying between them. This CDR3 is 14 amino acids long. The germline V gene has CDR1 SGHDT and CDR2 YYEEEE. CDR3 amino acids: CASEVGQLNTEAFF. The CDR3 bases are TGTGCCAGCGAAGTCGGACAGTTGAACACTGAAGCTTTCTTT.

The V gene is TRBV5-1, the J gene TRBJ2-2, with D unclear. V was shortened by 6 bases and J by 5 bases, with 11 bases between the two germline ends. Germline V gene sequence: CDR1 SGHRS, CDR2 YFSETQ. This CDR3 region has 13 residues. CDR3 bases: TGCGCCAGCACCCTAACTGTGACCGGGGAGCTGTTTTTT. Protein: CASTLTVTGELFF. Using reference TRBV5-1 and TRBJ2-2 for the parts outside the CDR3, the full variable domain is KAGVTQTPRYLIKTRGQQVTLSCSPISGHRSVSWYQQTPGQGLQFLFEYFSETQRNKGNFPGRFSGRQFSNSRSEMNVSTLELGDSALYLCASTLTVTGELFFGEGSRLTVL.